The sequence of this TCR beta chain was determined in a study of vaccination and CD4 T cells after COVID-19. The Oncomine TCR Beta short-read assay generated sequence data from the DNA of cultured CD4+ T cells. The template was genomic DNA from cultured CD4+ T cells. MiXCR, run by TCRdb on the PCR reads, gives a single entry per CDR3 protein. The sample holds about 3,300 distinct CDR3 sequences, roughly three quarters seen once. Documented treatment: approximately 9-day PBMC culture with coronavirus spike peptide pools or control peptides (ViraFEST assay). Peptide-pool expansion of antigen-specific T cells preceded TCR sequencing in ViraFEST. A remark on this clonotype: Its antigen is still unknown.

The study's findings and limits: Convalescent patients' clones that were vaccine-specific were spike mono-reactive in 304 of 307 cases.

CDR1 and CDR2 from the germline V gene are DFQATT and SNEGSKA (reference sequence). The V and J ends lost 6 bases and 4 bases respectively, with 24 bases between them. This CDR3 has 16 amino acids. This TCR was sampled from a human donor who had recovered from COVID-19. Sequencing was performed on CD4+ T cells from blood, cultured in vitro. The chain recombines TRBV20-1 with TRBJ1-2; D might be TRBD1 (5 bases). In nucleotides, the CDR3 is TGCAGTGCCCCCGGTTGGGGGGGACGCACTTCCTATGGCTACACCTTC. Its translation: CSAPGWGGRTSYGYTF.